This T cell receptor beta chain was recovered during a study of radiotherapy plus CTLA-4 blockade in lung cancer. Overall study results and limits: TCR clones originating in tumors grew in number in blood after radiotherapy plus ipilimumab. Early blood T cell clone dynamics reportedly forecast response best, with interferon-beta.

Concerning this clone: What it binds is not known.

TCRdb keeps only in-frame clones here, not all; method: immunoSEQ multiplex PCR. The sample records approximately 75,000 clones, more than 75% being singletons. CDR3 length: 18 residues. Trimming shortened V by 3 bases and J by 0 bases, and 18 bases separated the two germline ends. Germline V gene sequence: CDR1 GTSNPN, CDR2 SVGIG (reference sequence). Focal radiation with ipilimumab CTLA-4 blockade was given to patients with chemo-refractory metastatic non-small-cell lung cancer. The chain is built from TRBV30 and TRBJ2-6, with no clear D. This TCR was recovered from a human donor with non-small cell lung cancer who had a complete response to radiotherapy plus ipilimumab. This sample comprised peripheral blood, obtained from a patient treated with radiotherapy plus ipilimumab. CDR3 DNA: TGTGCCTGGAGCCCTGGTAGTGGGGTGTTCTCTGGGGCCAACGTCCTGACTTTC. Encoded protein: CAWSPGSGVFSGANVLTF.